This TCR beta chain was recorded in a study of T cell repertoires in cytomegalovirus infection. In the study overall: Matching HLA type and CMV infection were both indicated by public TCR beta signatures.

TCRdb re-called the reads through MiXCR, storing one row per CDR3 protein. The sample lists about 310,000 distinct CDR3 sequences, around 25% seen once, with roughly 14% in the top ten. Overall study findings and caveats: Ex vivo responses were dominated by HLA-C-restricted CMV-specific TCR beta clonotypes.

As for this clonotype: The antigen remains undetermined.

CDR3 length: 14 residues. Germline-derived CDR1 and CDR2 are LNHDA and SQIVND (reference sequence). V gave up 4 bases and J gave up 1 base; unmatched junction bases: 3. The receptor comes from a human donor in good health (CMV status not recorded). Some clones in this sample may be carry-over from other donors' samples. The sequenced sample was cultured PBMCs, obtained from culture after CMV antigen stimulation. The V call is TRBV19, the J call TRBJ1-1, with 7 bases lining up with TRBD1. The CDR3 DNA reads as TGTGCCAGTAGTAGTGAGGGGGCGAACACTGAAGCTTTCTTT. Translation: CASSSEGANTEAFF.